The T cell receptor (delta chain) under discussion was sequenced for a study of gamma-delta chains in newborns, infants, children. As for the study in general: Innate gammadelta T cells reportedly expand polyclonally right after birth, driven by microbial exposure, per the title.

By share, this clone ranks as hyperexpanded. The same CDR3 is also encoded by other DNA sequences in this sample. TCRdb reprocessed the reads through CATT. The table has over 2,000 delta-chain clones, roughly 6.3% seen once; the top ten hold around 15%. The sequenced material came from blood. The source of this sequence is a child who was a newborn, infant or young child, either healthy, febrile or measles-vaccinated (not recorded which).

CDR3 in DNA: TGTGCCTGTGACACCGTACTGGGGGATACCTGGGACACCCGACAGATGTTTTTC. Its translation: CACDTVLGDTWDTRQMFF. The chain has TRDV2 and TRDJ3, with 11 bases matching TRDD3. Losses at the gene ends were 0 bases for V and 2 bases for J; bases not matched to a gene: 2. The germline V gene encodes CDR1 GEAIGNYY and CDR2 EKD. The CDR3 is 18 residues long.